This T cell receptor (beta chain) originates from a study of graft-versus-host responses after intestinal transplantation. Across the whole study: Recipients got multivisceral, liver-intestinal, or isolated intestinal transplants. The recipients all started with anti-thymocyte globulin induction and then took tacrolimus and steroids for around three years.

Some clones are missing from TCRdb's copy, which holds only in-frame ones; the method was immunoSEQ multiplex PCR. The top ten clones hold over 0.7% of a sample with some 110,000 clones, roughly 84% of them seen once. In regard to this clone: The antigen remains unidentified.

The length of the CDR3 is 14 residues. V gave up 10 bases and J gave up 6 bases; unmatched junction bases: 13. Germline V gene sequence: CDR1 ENHRY, CDR2 SYGVKD. V is TRBV10-3 and J is TRBJ2-7; 9 bases match TRBD1. The sequence was obtained from a human donor who received an intestinal transplant. The sample here was unstimulated CD4+ T cells sorted from spleen or lymph node cells, taken before intestinal transplant. The CDR3, as DNA: TGTGCCACAACTGGGGACAGGGAACGCTCCGAGCAGTACTTC. Amino acid sequence: CATTGDRERSEQYF.